This is a list of T cell receptor beta chains from one sample in a study of cytomegalovirus exposure and HLA in healthy donors. This table comes from immunoSEQ multiplex PCR, and its TCRdb copy is limited to in-frame clones, with some not included. The profile shows 200,000 to 250,000 clones, about 80% of them singletons. The sequencing input was PBMCs. The receptors stem from a woman aged 25-40 years in good health and CMV-seronegative. Both conserved end residues are part of each CDR3. Fields, in order: CDR3 DNA, CDR3 protein, J gene, clone size, D gene, V gene. D genes are given only for firm matches. Size tells how often a clone was seen (once, few, many) or the class of an expanded clone, and some rows leave it out.

TGTGCTAGCAGCTTTGGGGGACAGGGTTACGAGCAGTACTTC,CASSFGGQGYEQYF,TRBJ2-7,once,TRBD1,TRBV7-7
TGCGCCAGCAGCCAAGTGGGACAGGGTTTAAGTGGCTACACCTTC,CASSQVGQGLSGYTF,TRBJ1-2,.,TRBD1,TRBV4-1
TGTGCCAGCGTACAGGGTTCCGGAAAACTGTTTTTT,CASVQGSGKLFF,TRBJ1-4,.,.,TRBV28
TGCGCCAGCAGCTTGGCCGTTATGTTAGGAGACGGCTATGGCTACACCTTC,CASSLAVMLGDGYGYTF,TRBJ1-2,.,.,TRBV5-1
TGTGCCACCTCCCGGGACAGGGACTACGAGCAGTACTTC,CATSRDRDYEQYF,TRBJ2-7,.,TRBD1,TRBV6-1
TGTGCCAGCAGCTTGGTGGGGGGGCTCACCGGGGAGCTGTTTTTT,CASSLVGGLTGELFF,TRBJ2-2,.,.,TRBV7-2
TGTGCCAGCAGTGCACACATGAACACTGAAGCTTTCTTT,CASSAHMNTEAFF,TRBJ1-1,few,.,TRBV6-1
TGTGCCAGCAGCCCACCGACGACAGGTTCCTACGAGCAGTACTTC,CASSPPTTGSYEQYF,TRBJ2-7,.,.,TRBV6-1
TGCGCCAGCAGCTTGGAGGCAGCCGGGGAGACCCAGTACTTC,CASSLEAAGETQYF,TRBJ2-5,.,.,TRBV5-1
TGTGCCGGATCTCTGTCCAGGGGATACAATGAGCAGTTCTTC,CAGSLSRGYNEQFF,TRBJ2-1,.,.,TRBV2
TGCGCCAGCAGTCAGGGCTTAAAGACCCAGTACTTC,CASSQGLKTQYF,TRBJ2-5,.,.,TRBV5-1
TGTGCCAGCAGCGTAGCTTCTAGCGGATACAATGAGCAGTTCTTC,CASSVASSGYNEQFF,TRBJ2-1,.,TRBD2,TRBV9
TGTTCCAGCAGCTTAGTGCAGGGTACTTACGAGCAGTACTTC,CSSSLVQGTYEQYF,TRBJ2-7,.,.,TRBV7-9
TGCGCCAGCAGCCAAGCCGGGACAGGGAGTACCGGGGAGCTGTTTTTT,CASSQAGTGSTGELFF,TRBJ2-2,once,TRBD1,TRBV4-1
TGTGCCAGCACTTTTGCCTGGGACAGAAATTTCTTGAACACTGAAGCTTTCTTT,CASTFAWDRNFLNTEAFF,TRBJ1-1,once,TRBD1,TRBV28
TGTGCCAGCAGTTTAATGTCTCCGACAGGGAGGCAGCCCCAGCATTTT,CASSLMSPTGRQPQHF,TRBJ1-5,.,TRBD1,TRBV27
TGTGCCAGCAGATTCCGACAGGCGCTACACTATGGCTACACCTTC,CASRFRQALHYGYTF,TRBJ1-2,.,.,TRBV28
TGCGCCAGCAGCTATACCGACAGCACCTACAATGAGCAGTTCTTC,CASSYTDSTYNEQFF,TRBJ2-1,.,.,TRBV5-1
TGTGCCAGCAGCCCTTCGAGGACAGGTAACACCGGGGAGCTGTTTTTT,CASSPSRTGNTGELFF,TRBJ2-2,once,.,TRBV21-1
TGCGCCAGCAGCTTGCAGGAAGATACGCAGTATTTT,CASSLQEDTQYF,TRBJ2-3,.,.,TRBV5-1
TGTGCCAGCAGCTCGAGCGGAGCCCCCTACGAGCAGTACTTC,CASSSSGAPYEQYF,TRBJ2-7,.,.,TRBV11-2
TGTGCCACCAGCAGTGGGGCCCAGCTATCCACAGATACGCAGTATTTT,CATSSGAQLSTDTQYF,TRBJ2-3,.,.,TRBV15
TGTGCCAGCAGTGCTTACTCTAGCGGCGAGCAGTACTTC,CASSAYSSGEQYF,TRBJ2-7,few,TRBD2,TRBV27
TGCGCCAGCAGCCAAGTGTCTAGCGGGAACCATGAGCAGTTCTTC,CASSQVSSGNHEQFF,TRBJ2-1,.,TRBD2,TRBV4-1
TGCGCCAGCAGCCAAGACAGGGGGTTAGGCACTGAAGCTTTCTTT,CASSQDRGLGTEAFF,TRBJ1-1,.,TRBD1,TRBV4-1
TGTGCCAGCAGCTCACCCCGGGACAGGGGGTTCTCTGGAAACACCATATATTTT,CASSSPRDRGFSGNTIYF,TRBJ1-3,.,TRBD1,TRBV7-9
TGCAGCGTTAAAGATGCGTCTGCGACAGATACGCAGTATTTT,CSVKDASATDTQYF,TRBJ2-3,.,.,TRBV29-1
TGTGCCAGCAGTTACTCGCGGGGGACCGGGGAGCTGTTTTTT,CASSYSRGTGELFF,TRBJ2-2,.,TRBD2,TRBV6-5
TGTGCCAGCAGTGGGGATGGGGGGGGCTATGGCTACACCTTC,CASSGDGGGYGYTF,TRBJ1-2,.,.,TRBV2
TGTGCCAGCAGTTACGGACAGAGATCTGGGGGCTACGAGCAGTACTTC,CASSYGQRSGGYEQYF,TRBJ2-7,.,.,TRBV6-5
TGTGCCAGCAGAACCCCGGACAGGGTCTATGGCTACACCTTC,CASRTPDRVYGYTF,TRBJ1-2,few,TRBD1,TRBV6-5
TGCGCCAGCAGCCTACCCCGGAGGGGAAGCACAGATACGCAGTATTTT,CASSLPRRGSTDTQYF,TRBJ2-3,.,.,TRBV4-1
TGTGCCAGCTCACCAGGGGGGGCTAGCAATCAGCCCCAGCATTTT,CASSPGGASNQPQHF,TRBJ1-5,.,.,TRBV18
TGCAGCGTTGAAGGGACAGGGAAGGACTACGAGCAGTACTTC,CSVEGTGKDYEQYF,TRBJ2-7,.,TRBD1,TRBV29-1
TGTGCCAGCAGTTTAACAGAGAATTCACCCCTCCACTTT,CASSLTENSPLHF,TRBJ1-6,.,.,TRBV27
TGTGCCAGCAGGGTAGCGGGGGGGCCTTACGAGCAGTACTTC,CASRVAGGPYEQYF,TRBJ2-7,.,TRBD2,TRBV27
TGTGCCAGCAGTGGCAGGGACACACAAGAGACCCAGTACTTC,CASSGRDTQETQYF,TRBJ2-5,.,.,TRBV6-6
TGCAGCGTTGAAGATCGGCAGGCATACTATGGCTACACCTTC,CSVEDRQAYYGYTF,TRBJ1-2,.,.,TRBV29-1
TGTGCCAGTAGTATAAGACAGCAGCCCTACGAGCAGTACTTC,CASSIRQQPYEQYF,TRBJ2-7,few,.,TRBV19
TGTGCCAGCAGTACCTACAGGATTTTTGCTGGAAACACCATATATTTT,CASSTYRIFAGNTIYF,TRBJ1-3,.,.,TRBV27
TGTGCCAGCAGTAGCGGGACTAGCGGCCCCTACGAGCAGTACTTC,CASSSGTSGPYEQYF,TRBJ2-7,.,TRBD2,TRBV28
TGTGCCAGCAGCGACACAGGGGGCGCAGGGGCCTATGGCTACACCTTC,CASSDTGGAGAYGYTF,TRBJ1-2,.,TRBD1,TRBV6-6
TGTGCCAGCAGTGAAGAGGGGACAGGATTTGAGGGCTACACCTTC,CASSEEGTGFEGYTF,TRBJ1-2,many,TRBD1,TRBV6-1
TGTGCCAGCAGCCGGGAGATCTCCTATAATTCACCCCTCCACTTT,CASSREISYNSPLHF,TRBJ1-6,.,.,TRBV6-5
TGCGCCAGCAGCTGGGGGGGACTAGTGGGCGAGCAGTACTTC,CASSWGGLVGEQYF,TRBJ2-7,.,TRBD2,TRBV5-1
TGTGCCAGCAGCTTGACGGGACTGATGAACTATGGCTACACCTTC,CASSLTGLMNYGYTF,TRBJ1-2,.,.,TRBV5-8
TGCAGCGTGGAACCCGGGACTAGTCCCTACGAGCAGTACTTC,CSVEPGTSPYEQYF,TRBJ2-7,.,TRBD2,TRBV29-1
TGTGCCAGCAGCCAAGGGAATAGCGGGGGCTCCTACGAGCAGTACTTC,CASSQGNSGGSYEQYF,TRBJ2-7,.,TRBD2,TRBV14
TGTGCCAGCAGGGACTGGCAAACCTACGAGCAGTACTTC,CASRDWQTYEQYF,TRBJ2-7,.,.,TRBV6-1
TGCGCCAGCAGCCAATATGCTAGCGGGAGGCTAGATACGCAGTATTTT,CASSQYASGRLDTQYF,TRBJ2-3,.,TRBD2,TRBV4-1
TGTGCCAGCAGCCGGACAGGGCCTAATGAAAAACTGTTTTTT,CASSRTGPNEKLFF,TRBJ1-4,.,TRBD1,TRBV6-5